Listed here is a single T cell receptor beta chain. The table lists this clonotype with many counts. Its recognized antigen is unknown. The sample holds no much larger clone one base away, and base qualities are not on file. cDNA synthesis used template-switch 5'RACE with a primer carrying a 10-nucleotide random unique molecular identifier tagging each TCR transcript. Every sequencing run covered 15-18 subjects and yielded more than 180 million TCR-beta sequences. The RNeasy kit was used for extraction of total RNA. TCR-beta VDJ regions were amplified with primers for the TCR constant region and the 5'RACE anchor, using the KAPA Real-time Library Amplification kit. Sample indexes and Illumina adaptors were added in a first PCR, and a second PCR then increased library yield. After Ampure bead purification, the TCR product of roughly 650 bp was size-selected on a 2% E-gel SizeSelection system. Before pooling, library quality was assessed on a Bioanalyzer, concentration was determined with Qubit, and library quantification was performed with the Kapa Library Quantification kit. An Illumina HiSeq 2500 was used to sequence the libraries paired-end at 2 x 150 bp. To increase sequence diversity, about 25-31% phiX was spiked into each library pool. The authors processed their data as follows. Quality-filtered reads were processed with the UMI-based MiGEC pipeline, which removed over 75% of raw TCR sequences during error correction. IMGT germline references were used for aligning VDJ genes, and each clonotype was defined as a unique CDR3 amino acid sequence together with its V-J genes. Clonal expansion, Shannon diversity and CDR3 relatedness (CalcPairwiseDistances, ClusterSamples) were evaluated with VDJtools, and phylogenetic trees were built with CLCbio workbench. A clone was classed as expanded if it had 8 or more unique UMIs, a cutoff based on coefficient-of-variation modelling across technical triplicates. Through fastp at Q25 and MiXCR, TCRdb rebuilt clones from the public reads, retaining in-frame beta chains. A single entry per CDR3 protein holds the most common genes and DNA from its merged rows. The V and J calls were not made by the authors but by TCRdb's processing. This sample has 46,000 or so distinct CDR3 sequences in its table, and 3.5% to 5.5% of those were observed once. Together, the top ten hold 5.7% of the sample.

These data belong to a study of neurological immune-mediated disorders (dated by TCRdb to the late 2010s). In terms of the full investigation: Among the approximately 34 multiple sclerosis patients, relapsing-remitting MS accounted for approximately 31 and secondary progressive MS accounted for 3. Peripheral blood TCR-beta repertoires from patients with HTLV-I-associated myelopathy (HAM/TSP), patients with multiple sclerosis, and healthy controls were compared in the study using UMI-based sequencing. The cohort comprised approximately 67 subjects: approximately 15 HAM/TSP patients, 35 or so multiple sclerosis patients and about 20 healthy controls. Longitudinal samples, technical triplicates and paired sorted CD4+ and CD8+ T-cell subsets, alongside PBMC samples, were included among the 106 TCR-beta libraries. Here is what the overall study found, with its caveats: TCR clonal expansion was highest in HAM/TSP patients and lowest in MS patients, with MS patients falling below even healthy controls. No identical CDR3 amino acid sequences were found to be shared among expanded clones across subjects, suggesting that TCR-beta repertoires were private in all groups. No association of the MS cluster with clinical or MRI features was observed, and the need for larger cohorts was stated by the authors. In phylogenetic analysis, the repertoires of 18 of 34 MS patients grouped into a cluster of related CDR3 sequences, which suggests a possible signature at the repertoire level.

For unsorted PBMC libraries, 2 million PBMCs were used after storage in RNAlater at -80 degrees C until RNA extraction. The multiple sclerosis patients were enrolled in a US clinical protocol that used magnetic resonance imaging to evaluate disease progression. Peripheral blood was subjected to Ficoll-Hypaque density gradient centrifugation to isolate PBMCs, which were then cryopreserved in liquid nitrogen. The source material was PBMCs. The source is a woman aged 60 to 75 with multiple sclerosis.

This receptor carries the CDR3 CSASGTQNYGYTF. In nucleotide form, the sequence is TGCAGTGCTTCCGGGACACAGAACTATGGCTACACCTTC. The rearranged chain carries TRBV20-1 and TRBJ1-2, with TRBD1 perhaps the D gene, on 6 matching bases. CDR1 and CDR2, looked up from the germline V gene (reference sequence), are DFQATT and SNEGSKA. Its CDR3 holds 13 amino acids, cysteine through phenylalanine. Only CDR3 DNA is held: 39 bases, read in frame from base 1. The junction shows trimming of 5 bases on V and 2 bases on J, plus 12 bases between the germline ends.